Below, 19 T cell receptor beta chains from the same sample are listed, as sequenced in a study of T cell repertoires in cytomegalovirus infection. TCRdb redid the calling of the reads with MiXCR, one entry per CDR3 protein. The table includes 150,000 to 200,000 distinct CDR3 sequences, about 30% detected once. Sequencing was carried out using PBMCs. These receptor sequences come from a human donor in good health (CMV status not recorded). Some clones in this sample may be carry-over from other donors' samples.

The chain joins TRBV2 to TRBJ1-3, with TRBD1 as a possible D gene (5 bases). Germline CDR1 SNHLY, CDR2 FYNNEI. This CDR3 is built from 13 residues. Deletions cut 7 bases from V and 7 bases from J, with 14 bases between. The CDR3 loop reads CASTQEGRNTIYF. The CDR3 region has the DNA TGTGCCAGCACTCAGGAGGGGAGGAACACCATATATTTT. Full variable domain (outside the CDR3, taken from reference TRBV2 and TRBJ1-3): EPEVTQTPSHQVTQMGQEVILRCVPISNHLYFYWYRQILGQKVEFLVSFYNNEISEKSEIFDDQFSVERPDGSNFTLKIRSTKLEDSAMYFCASTQEGRNTIYFGEGSWLTVV.

At least ten counts were recorded for this clonotype. The chain carries TRBV11-1 and TRBJ2-7; 9 bases agree with TRBD1. Germline V gene sequence: CDR1 SGHAT, CDR2 FQDESV (reference sequence). The trim removed 7 bases at V and 3 bases at J, leaving 10 bases unmatched. The CDR3 contains 15 residues. In nucleotides, the CDR3 is TGTGCCAGCACCTACAGCCGGGACAGGGACTACGAGCAGTACTTC. Translating it yields CASTYSRDRDYEQYF.

CDR3 sequence: CASSLASGISDTQYF. CDR3 bases: TGTGCCAGCAGCTTGGCTAGCGGGATCTCAGATACGCAGTATTTT. V gene TRBV5-4 combines with J gene TRBJ2-3; 9 nucleotides align to TRBD2. The V gene's germline CDR1 is SGHNT and CDR2 YYREEE (reference sequence). This CDR3 has 15 residues. Unmatched junction bases numbered 3, after V lost 0 bases and J lost 4 bases.

A few counts support this clonotype. The V call is TRBV11-2, the J call TRBJ1-5, with 9 bases fitting TRBD1. The CDR3 consists of 15 residues. Germline V CDR1 and CDR2: SGHAT, FQNNGV. The V segment lost 5 bases and the J segment 3 bases; nucleotides outside the gene matches: 5. The CDR3: CASSPDRGFNQPQHF. The DNA of the CDR3 is TGTGCCAGCAGCCCGGACAGGGGATTCAATCAGCCCCAGCATTTT.

This clonotype appeared many times. The chain uses TRBV5-4 and TRBJ2-6, with D hard to call. V lost 4 bases to trimming and J lost 4 bases, with 9 bases between them. In germline, CDR1 is SGHNT, CDR2 YYREEE (reference sequence). CDR3 length: 14 amino acids. The CDR3 sequence is CASSRMLGANVLTF. The CDR3, as DNA: TGTGCCAGCAGCCGAATGTTAGGGGCCAACGTCCTGACTTTC.

The gene calls are TRBV30 and TRBJ1-1; no reliable D call. The CDR3 has 13 amino acids. Per the germline V gene, CDR1 is GTSNPN and CDR2 is SVGIG (reference sequence). The V gene lost 3 bases and the J gene lost 8 bases, with 16 bases spanning the gap. CDR3 loop: CAWSVGRSREAFF. The CDR3 bases are TGTGCCTGGAGCGTCGGGAGGAGTCGGGAAGCTTTCTTT.

The chain carries TRBV7-2 and TRBJ2-7; possibly TRBD1 for D (6 bases). CDR3 size: 14 residues. V was shortened by 8 bases and J by 3 bases, with 17 bases between the two germline ends. Germline V lookup: CDR1 SGHTA, CDR2 FQGNSA. This chain's CDR3 is CASGLGQTLYEQYF. In DNA, the CDR3 is TGTGCCAGCGGGTTAGGACAGACTCTCTACGAGCAGTACTTC.

In DNA, the CDR3 is TGTGCCAGCAGCTTAGGGGGGACAGGGCACCAGCCCCAGCATTTT. Its protein product is CASSLGGTGHQPQHF. This chain links TRBV11-3 with TRBJ1-5, with TRBD1 matching over 9 bases. Germline CDR1 reads SGHNT; CDR2 reads YENEEA. Trimming removed 1 base from V and 7 bases from J; junction bases left unmatched: 5. The CDR3 sequence is 15 residues long.

The chain employs TRBV6-5 and TRBJ2-7; D not resolved. The CDR3 is made up of 15 amino acids. Germline V lookup: CDR1 MNHEY, CDR2 SVGAGI. Trimming took off 0 bases at V and 3 bases at J, with 12 bases between the two ends. The CDR3 loop reads CASSYSDDGGYEQYF. For the CDR3, the DNA is TGTGCCAGCAGTTACTCGGACGATGGTGGCTACGAGCAGTACTTC.

Turning to this clonotype: Its ends do not fully match the called genes, so a read error is possible. The chain combines TRBV7-7 with TRBJ2-2; D is uncertain. Germline-derived CDR1 and CDR2 are SSHAT and FNYEAQ (reference sequence). The CDR3 loop spans 13 amino acids. The CDR3 spells CASMAANTGELFF. The CDR3 nucleotides read TGTGCTAGCATGGCTGCGAACACCGGGGAGCTGTTTTTT.

This clonotype has just a few counts. This chain links TRBV7-6 with TRBJ1-1; D is possibly TRBD1 (6 bases). The CDR3 has 18 amino acids. Trimming shortened V by 5 bases and J by 1 base, and 23 bases separated the two germline ends. Per germline, CDR1 SGHVS and CDR2 FNYEAQ. CDR3 in amino acids: CASSPQVRGIVGNTEAFF. The CDR3 DNA is TGTGCCAGCAGCCCCCAAGTCAGGGGAATAGTAGGGAACACTGAAGCTTTCTTT.

This clonotype was picked up a small number of times. The V and J genes are TRBV5-6 and TRBJ1-1; D remains ambiguous. Per the germline V gene, CDR1 is SGHDT and CDR2 is YYEEEE. Trimming took 3 bases from V and 1 from J, leaving 7 bases between them. The CDR3 contains 13 residues. CDR3 in amino acids: CASSYRRNTEAFF. CDR3 nucleotide sequence: TGTGCCAGCAGCTATCGACGGAACACTGAAGCTTTCTTT.

The chain uses TRBV4-1 and TRBJ1-5; D is undetermined. This CDR3 has 15 amino acids. Per the germline V gene, CDR1 is MGHRA and CDR2 is YSYEKL. Deletions cut 2 bases from V and 4 bases from J, with 12 bases between. In DNA, the CDR3 is TGCGCCAGCAGCCAACGACAAGGGCCTAATCAGCCCCAGCATTTT. Translation gives CASSQRQGPNQPQHF.

This clonotype has a single count. A clone one base away is much larger, so this may be a read error. The chain couples TRBV7-9 to TRBJ1-2; TRBD1 might be the D (6 bases). Looked up from germline, CDR1 is SEHNR and CDR2 is FQNEAQ (reference sequence). There are 14 residues in the CDR3. V lost 5 bases to trimming and J lost 3 bases, with 13 bases between them. The CDR3 sequence: CASSPRTEDYGYTF. The CDR3 DNA sequence: TGTGCCAGCAGCCCTAGGACAGAGGACTATGGCTACACCTTC.

This clonotype was observed a few times. The chain is built from TRBV19 and TRBJ1-1, with D perhaps TRBD1 (6 bases). The CDR3 loop spans 14 amino acids. Trimming cost V 4 bases and J 4 bases, with 13 bases left between them. CDR1 and CDR2 (germline): LNHDA, SQIVND (reference sequence). The CDR3 DNA follows: TGTGCCAGTAGTAGGGACAAGCAAAGCACTGAAGCTTTCTTT. Encoded protein: CASSRDKQSTEAFF.

This clonotype was seen ten or more times. The chain employs TRBV7-2 and TRBJ2-3, with D unresolved. Trimming removed 5 bases at V and 0 bases at J, with 12 bases between. The CDR3 spans 15 residues. CDR1 is SGHTA, CDR2 FQGNSA, per germline. The CDR3 is CASSRTGSSTDTQYF. The DNA of the CDR3 is TGTGCCAGCAGCCGAACGGGTTCTAGCACAGATACGCAGTATTTT. Supplemented by reference TRBV7-2 and TRBJ2-3, the full variable domain reads GAGVSQSPSNKVTEKGKDVELRCDPISGHTALYWYRQSLGQGLEFLIYFQGNSAPDKSGLPSDRFSAERTGGSVSTLTIQRTQQEDSAVYLCASSRTGSSTDTQYFGPGTRLTVL.

The J gene is TRBJ2-1, the V gene TRBV6-2 or TRBV6-3, with TRBD2 identical over 8 bases. Germline V gives CDR1 MNHEY, CDR2 SVGEGT. The trim removed 5 bases at V and 12 bases at J, leaving 6 bases unmatched. This CDR3 is built from 12 residues. The CDR3 DNA sequence: TGTGCCAGCAGTAGGGCCCGGGGGGGGCAGTTCTTC. This codes for CASSRARGGQFF.

The chain links TRBV7-8 to TRBJ2-2, with D maybe TRBD1 (5 bases). The CDR3 is 16 residues long. V was pared by 9 bases and J by 0 bases, with 17 bases between. Germline values: CDR1 SGHVS, CDR2 FQNEAQ. As DNA, the CDR3 is TGTGCCAGTCCCTCAGGGCCAGCCGCGAACACCGGGGAGCTGTTTTTT. Protein product: CASPSGPAANTGELFF.

This clonotype has just a few counts. This chain links TRBV2 with TRBJ1-2, with D possibly being TRBD1 (5 bases). Germline V gene sequence: CDR1 SNHLY, CDR2 FYNNEI. This CDR3 comprises 13 residues. With 3 bases removed from V and 8 bases from J, the gap between germline ends came to 13 bases. The CDR3 nucleotides are TGTGCCAGCAGTGAGCGGGACTCGTTGGGCTACACCTTC. Encoded protein: CASSERDSLGYTF.